The 23 T cell receptor beta chains in this list originate from one sample, sequenced in a study of CD8 T cells in ankylosing spondylitis. TCRdb re-called the 5' RACE reads with MiXCR, one entry per CDR3 protein. The sample holds approximately 300,000 distinct CDR3 sequences, roughly 20% seen once. The specimen was blood, either unsorted or a sorted T cell fraction (not recorded which). The source is a female donor with ankylosing spondylitis or in good health (not recorded which).

This clonotype was found a few times. The gene calls are TRBV6-2 or TRBV6-3 and TRBJ2-1; possible D gene TRBD2, 6 bases. CDR1 and CDR2 from the germline V gene are MNHEY and SVGEGT. The CDR3 consists of 11 residues. V was trimmed by 5 bases and J by 10 bases, leaving 9 bases between them. CDR3 in amino acids: CASSHSGEQFF. The CDR3 nucleotides are TGTGCCAGCAGTCATAGCGGAGAGCAGTTCTTC.

The chain combines TRBV12-3 or TRBV12-4 with TRBJ2-7; 8 nucleotides line up with TRBD2. The V gene end was trimmed by 5 bases and the J gene end by 6 bases; junction bases not matched to a gene: 12. CDR3 length: 15 amino acids. CDR3 DNA sequence: TGTGCCAGCAGTCCAACTAGCGGAGTACGAAGCGAGCAGTACTTC. Protein: CASSPTSGVRSEQYF.

This clonotype was counted only a few times. This sequence joins TRBV4-2 and TRBJ2-5; 10 bases map to TRBD2. Germline CDR1 and CDR2: LGHNA and YNFKEQ. V gave up 1 base and J gave up 4 bases; unmatched junction bases: 9. The CDR3 spans 17 residues. Written as DNA, the CDR3 is TGTGCCAGCAGCCAAGGAGGGACTAGCGTAACTTTAGAGACCCAGTACTTC. It yields the protein CASSQGGTSVTLETQYF.

This clonotype was seen only a few times. The chain links TRBV12-3 or TRBV12-4 to TRBJ2-7; TRBD1 agrees at 7 bases. The CDR3 covers 16 residues. V dropped 1 base and J dropped 3; count of bases not matched to a gene: 9. CDR3 in amino acids: CASSLGGQPRIYEQYF. In DNA, the CDR3 is TGTGCCAGCAGTTTAGGGGGACAGCCACGTATCTACGAGCAGTACTTC.

The V and J genes are TRBV4-3 and TRBJ1-1; D is uncertain. V was clipped by 2 bases and J by 3 bases, with 4 bases between them. The CDR3 runs 12 residues. CDR1 and CDR2 from the germline V gene are LGHNA and YSLEER. The CDR3 loop reads CASSQSDTEAFF. CDR3 in DNA: TGCGCCAGCAGCCAAAGCGACACTGAAGCTTTCTTT.

The rearrangement uses TRBV20-1 and TRBJ2-1; 10 bases map to TRBD2. Germline V gene data show CDR1 as DFQATT and CDR2 as SNEGSKA (reference sequence). The junction had 5 bases not matched to a gene; V was cut back by 2 bases and J by 10 bases. This CDR3 comprises 13 residues. CDR3 region: CSARLAGVREQFF. The CDR3 DNA sequence: TGCAGTGCTAGACTAGCGGGAGTAAGAGAGCAGTTCTTC.

A few counts support this clonotype. The chain couples TRBV20-1 to TRBJ2-7; unclear D gene. The CDR3 totals 9 residues. CDR1 is DFQATT and CDR2 is SNEGSKA in the germline V gene (reference sequence). The V end lost 5 bases, the J end lost 7 bases, and 6 bases lay between the germline ends. CDR3 DNA sequence: TGCAGTGCTGAGGAAGAGCAGTACTTC. As protein: CSAEEEQYF.

V and J are TRBV6-5 and TRBJ1-4, with D perhaps matching TRBD1 (5 bases). CDR1 MNHEY and CDR2 SVGAGI come from the germline V gene. With 0 bases removed from V and 13 bases from J, the gap between germline ends came to 9 bases. The CDR3 consists of 12 residues. CDR3 DNA: TGTGCCAGCAGTTACTCGGGGGGAAGACTGTTTTTT. Protein sequence: CASSYSGGRLFF.

This clonotype was seen a handful of times. This chain uses TRBV6-5 with TRBJ2-1; the D gene is possibly TRBD2 (5 bases). The germline V gene has CDR1 MNHEY and CDR2 SVGAGI. Trimming left V 2 bases short and J 2 bases short, with 10 bases between. The CDR3 extends over 15 amino acids. This CDR3 is CASSYGGPTYNEQFF. CDR3 DNA sequence: TGTGCCAGCAGTTACGGAGGTCCAACCTACAATGAGCAGTTCTTC.

Only a few counts were recorded for this clonotype. The V gene is TRBV20-1, the J gene TRBJ2-7, with D maybe TRBD1 (5 bases). The germline V gene encodes CDR1 DFQATT and CDR2 SNEGSKA (reference sequence). Trimming removed 5 bases at V and 0 bases at J, with 11 bases between. CDR3 size: 13 residues. The DNA of the CDR3 is TGCAGTGCTTTGACAGTAAACTCCTACGAGCAGTACTTC. Translated, it gives CSALTVNSYEQYF.

The chain employs TRBV20-1 and TRBJ2-2; D is unclear. V was clipped by 7 bases and J by 6 bases, with 12 bases between them. This CDR3 contains 12 residues. CDR1 and CDR2 from the germline V gene are DFQATT and SNEGSKA (reference sequence). The CDR3 protein is CSVLGRAGELFF. CDR3 nucleotides: TGCAGTGTTCTAGGTCGTGCCGGGGAGCTGTTTTTT.

CDR3: CASSLSAGSTYEQYF. The CDR3 nucleotides are TGTGCCAGCAGCTTAAGCGCAGGGTCGACCTACGAGCAGTACTTC. The chain employs TRBV7-2 and TRBJ2-7; D is perhaps TRBD1 (5 bases). The CDR3 consists of 15 residues. CDR1 and CDR2 (germline): SGHTA, FQGNSA. V was cut by 2 bases and J by 2 bases, with 13 bases left in between.

The V gene is TRBV21-1, the J gene TRBJ2-7; TRBD1, the table's D call, was not compared with the DNA. TRBV21-1 is labeled a pseudogene. The CDR3 sequence is 14 residues long. CDR3 sequence: CASSDPGQAYEQYF. CDR3 DNA: TGTGCCAGCAGCGACCCCGGGCAAGCCTACGAGCAGTACTTC.

This clonotype was detected ten times or more. The CDR3 loop reads CSALTSNYGYTF. DNA for the CDR3: TGCAGTGCTCTAACCTCTAACTATGGCTACACCTTC. V and J are TRBV20-1 and TRBJ1-2; D is unclear. CDR1 is DFQATT and CDR2 is SNEGSKA in the germline V gene (reference sequence). The CDR3 is made up of 12 amino acids. Trimming removed 5 bases from V and 0 bases from J, with 7 bases in between.

The table lists this clonotype with a few counts. J is TRBJ2-7 and V is TRBV14; no clear D. V was clipped by 4 bases and J by 2 bases, with 9 bases between them. This CDR3 spans 13 amino acids. CDR1 is SGHDN and CDR2 is FVKESK in the germline V gene. The CDR3 DNA reads as TGTGCCAGCAGCCGCTTAGGGCCCTACGAGCAGTACTTC. The encoded protein is CASSRLGPYEQYF.

This clonotype appeared a few times. The genes are TRBV12-3 or TRBV12-4 and TRBJ1-1; D ambiguous. The CDR3 covers 14 residues. Trimming removed 4 bases from V and 1 base from J, with 10 bases in between. CDR3 amino acids: CASSSQSGNTEAFF. CDR3 DNA: TGTGCCAGCAGTTCACAAAGCGGGAACACTGAAGCTTTCTTT.

This clonotype was seen a few times. The V and J genes are TRBV7-6 and TRBJ2-7, with a weak D call TRBD2 (5 bases). V dropped 0 bases and J dropped 2 bases, with 11 bases sitting between them. The CDR3 spans 15 residues. Germline CDR1 and CDR2: SGHVS and FNYEAQ. This CDR3 is CASSLAPAGTYEQYF. For the CDR3, the DNA is TGTGCCAGCAGCTTAGCGCCGGCCGGGACCTACGAGCAGTACTTC.

The rearrangement joins TRBV7-2 to TRBJ1-2; D is uncertain. The CDR3 is 16 residues long. The V gene's germline CDR1 is SGHTA and CDR2 FQGNSA. V dropped 7 bases and J dropped 0 bases, with 18 bases sitting between them. The CDR3 here is CASTVSRNPPNYGYTF. The CDR3 nucleotides read TGTGCCAGCACCGTTAGTCGGAACCCTCCTAACTATGGCTACACCTTC.

This clonotype was seen a handful of times. The V call is TRBV7-2, the J call TRBJ2-1; TRBD1 aligns across 7 bases. This CDR3 region has 16 residues. CDR1 is SGHTA and CDR2 is FQGNSA in the germline V gene. The junction had 11 bases not matched to a gene; V was cut back by 8 bases and J by 1 base. The DNA for the CDR3 is TGTGCCAGCTGCGACTTGTTGGGACAGTCCTACAATGAGCAGTTCTTC. Protein product: CASCDLLGQSYNEQFF.

This clonotype was counted once. This chain connects TRBV7-6 to TRBJ2-1; D unclear. With 3 bases removed from V and 6 bases from J, the gap between germline ends came to 6 bases. The CDR3 runs 12 residues. Looked up from germline, CDR1 is SGHVS and CDR2 is FNYEAQ. The CDR3 loop is CASSFHTNEQFF. The CDR3 region has the DNA TGTGCCAGCAGCTTCCACACCAATGAGCAGTTCTTC.

The V gene is TRBV20-1, the J gene TRBJ2-7, with 10 bases lining up with TRBD2. V lost 1 base, J lost 0 bases, and 3 bases stayed unmatched. The germline V gene has CDR1 DFQATT and CDR2 SNEGSKA (reference sequence). The CDR3 is 15 residues long. This CDR3 reads CSARVASGSSYEQYF. CDR3 sequence (DNA): TGCAGTGCTAGAGTGGCTAGCGGGAGCTCCTACGAGCAGTACTTC.

CDR3 sequence (DNA): TGTGCCAGCAGGGCTGAAGCTTTCTTT. Amino acids: CASRAEAFF. This chain uses TRBV7-9 with TRBJ1-1; D is unclear. This CDR3 comprises 9 residues. V lost 6 bases to trimming and J lost 6 bases, with 2 bases between them. From germline, CDR1 is SEHNR and CDR2 FQNEAQ (reference sequence).

This clonotype was picked up a small number of times. DNA of the CDR3: TGTGCCAGCAGTCTTCTAGGAAACCAAGAGACCCAGTACTTC. This translates into CASSLLGNQETQYF. V and J are TRBV7-7 and TRBJ2-5; D not certain. CDR1 is SSHAT, CDR2 FNYEAQ, per germline (reference sequence). The CDR3 totals 14 residues. V lost 6 bases, J lost 0 bases, and 11 bases lay in between.